The text below deals with one TCR beta chain. The PCR contained 60 Vbeta and 13 Jbeta primers. Sequencing was performed with immunoSEQ multiplex PCR; in TCRdb, only in-frame clones are kept and a portion is missing. The data contain roughly 89,000 clones, more than 70% of them singletons. V lost 3 bases and J lost 7, with 12 bases in between. The germline V gene has CDR1 MNHEY and CDR2 SMNVEV (reference sequence). This CDR3 has 13 residues. This entry comes from a study of cytomegalovirus exposure and HLA in healthy donors. The origin of this receptor is a man younger than 35 in good health and CMV-seronegative. The rearrangement joins TRBV27 to TRBJ1-2; possible D gene TRBD1, 6 bases. Sequenced: PBMCs. The CDR3 DNA sequence: TGTGCCAGCAGTTTGACAACAGGGTTTGGCTACACCTTC. Translation gives CASSLTTGFGYTF.